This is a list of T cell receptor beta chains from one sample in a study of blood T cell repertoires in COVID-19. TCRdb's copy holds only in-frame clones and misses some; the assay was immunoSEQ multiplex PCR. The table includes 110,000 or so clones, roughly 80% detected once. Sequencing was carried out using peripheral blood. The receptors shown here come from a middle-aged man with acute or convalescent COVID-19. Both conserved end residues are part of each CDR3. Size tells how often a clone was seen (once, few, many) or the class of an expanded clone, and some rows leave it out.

CATSRGQLEKLFF TRBJ1-4 TRBV15 -
CASSVDQGAGDTQYF TRBJ2-3 TRBV9 -
CASSYSWGHPSFF TRBJ2-1 TRBV6-5 -
CASSASGTAYEQYF TRBJ2-7 TRBV28 once
CASSSTSGSDEQFF TRBJ2-1 TRBV11-2 -
CASSLEGTGGREQYF TRBJ2-7 TRBV5-5 -
CASSLAGTGRVSSAFF TRBJ1-1 TRBV7-8 -
CASSLLGLAGPSTDTQYF TRBJ2-3 TRBV11-2 -
CASSPPTGFGETQYF TRBJ2-5 TRBV28 -
CASSLQDRATEAFF TRBJ1-1 TRBV19 once
CASTLGVGEQFF TRBJ2-1 TRBV2 -
CASSYDRDYEQYF TRBJ2-7 TRBV7-8 once
CASSLGRYEQYF TRBJ2-7 TRBV13 -
CASALQGANTEAFF TRBJ1-1 TRBV5-4 few
CAIQHDRATFF TRBJ1-1 TRBV12-3/TRBV12-4 -
CASTWRRGPNQPQHF TRBJ1-5 TRBV28 once
CAWIVNTEAFF TRBJ1-1 TRBV30 -
CASSLGRRGGNNEQFF TRBJ2-1 TRBV5-4 few
CASGLVSGMNTEAFF TRBJ1-1 TRBV12-5 -
CASSFRSFPGTGELFF TRBJ2-2 TRBV28 -
CAISPRGEDGYTF TRBJ1-2 TRBV10-3 few
CASSLYRDTGELFF TRBJ2-2 TRBV5-5 once
CASSLSPGQNTEAFF TRBJ1-1 TRBV7-3 -
CASSLEGRQAGNTIYF TRBJ1-3 TRBV5-1 few
CASKQGVDQPQHF TRBJ1-5 TRBV6-5 -
CASSESRAGELFF TRBJ2-2 TRBV10-1 -
CASSSGLAGNYEQFF TRBJ2-1 TRBV5-5 -
CASSSAYEQYF TRBJ2-7 TRBV19 -
CASSPNQPGQDYGYTF TRBJ1-2 TRBV18 -
CASSRSGTVNTEAFF TRBJ1-1 TRBV6-5 -
CAISRSPEAEAFF TRBJ1-1 TRBV10-3 -
CASSLTSGGVVAQYF TRBJ2-5 TRBV5-1 -
CASSLLTGELFF TRBJ2-2 TRBV12-3/TRBV12-4 -
CASSLGQGSMNTEAFF TRBJ1-1 TRBV5-1 -
CATSWRENTEAFF TRBJ1-1 TRBV24-1 -
CASSIAPGGLEKLFF TRBJ1-4 TRBV19 once
CASSLGAGGPYEQFF TRBJ2-1 TRBV27 -
CAWSTREGQPQHF TRBJ1-5 TRBV30 -
CASSIKQGNQPQHF TRBJ1-5 TRBV6-5 -
CASSDGDRGNTEAFF TRBJ1-1 TRBV9 -
CASSEAWGGNSPLHF TRBJ1-6 TRBV6-1 -
CASSLGAGGEKLFF TRBJ1-4 TRBV11-2 -
CASSLRLSTLHF TRBJ1-6 TRBV7-8 -
CASSESHRSSGNTIYF TRBJ1-3 TRBV6-1 -
CASSYLAGANTGELFF TRBJ2-2 TRBV5-1 -
CASSVQGTDVEAFF TRBJ1-1 TRBV9 -
CASSLFLTGSNQPQHF TRBJ1-5 TRBV28 few
CASSQPGEKLFF TRBJ1-4 TRBV10-1 -